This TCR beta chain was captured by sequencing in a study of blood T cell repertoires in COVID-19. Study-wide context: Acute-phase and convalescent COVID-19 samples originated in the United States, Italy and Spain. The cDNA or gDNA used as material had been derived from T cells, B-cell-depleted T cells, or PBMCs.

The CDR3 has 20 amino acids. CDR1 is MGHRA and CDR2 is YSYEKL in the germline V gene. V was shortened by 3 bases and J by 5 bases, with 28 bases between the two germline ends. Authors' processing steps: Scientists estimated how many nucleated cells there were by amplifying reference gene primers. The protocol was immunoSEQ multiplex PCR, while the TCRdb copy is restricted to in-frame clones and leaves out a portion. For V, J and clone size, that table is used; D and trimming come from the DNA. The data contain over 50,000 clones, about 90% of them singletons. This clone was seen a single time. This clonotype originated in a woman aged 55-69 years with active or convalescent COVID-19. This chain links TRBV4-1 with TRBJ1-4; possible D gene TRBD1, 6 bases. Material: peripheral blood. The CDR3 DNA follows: TGCGCCAGCAGCCAGGATAAGGCAGGTTCGACGCAGGGGCTCAATGAAAAACTGTTTTTT. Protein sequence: CASSQDKAGSTQGLNEKLFF.